This TCR beta chain appears in the sequencing data of a study of blood T cells in healthy people across ages. In the study overall: Template switching recovered approximately one barcoded beta molecule for every two T cells. General study results and limits: TCR beta diversity per million T cells fell roughly linearly with age.

CDR3 length: 13 residues. Primed by a sample-barcoded 5' primer and a J-beta primer mix, a second PCR proceeded for about 6 to 11 cycles. TCRdb re-derived calls from the 5' RACE reads in MiXCR, one entry per CDR3 protein. This table holds under 1,100,000 distinct CDR3 sequences, roughly 24% found once. About this clonotype itself: Its antigen remains unidentified. The junction differs from germline at one of its ends, possibly a read error.

The data also belong to a second study, concerning T cells of mothers and their children.

The chain recombines TRBV12-3 or TRBV12-4 with TRBJ1-1; D is undetermined. The sequence derives from a girl aged 2 to 9 in good health. Sequenced input: blood. CDR3 DNA sequence: TGTGCCAGCGGTTTTAAGGGAAACCTCGGAGCTTTCTTT. Protein sequence: CASGFKGNLGAFF.